This TCR beta chain emerged from a study of shared clonotypes between healthy human individuals. Findings and caveats of the study: It was the few donors that limited the genetic and exposure-history diversity represented. Non-shared clonotypes showed lower generation probabilities than clonotypes common to all four donors. Clonotype sharing among the donors was expected to vary with sequencing depth.

CDR3 length: 12 residues. In germline, CDR1 is SGHTA, CDR2 FQGNSA. The ends were cut back, 5 bases at V and 8 bases at J, with 10 bases in the middle. Authors' data handling: There were no quality scores in the junction-only immunoSEQ sequences, so filtering differed. The assay was immunoSEQ multiplex PCR, and TCRdb's table has in-frame clones only and misses some. The V and J calls and clone size were taken over from that table, and D and trimming were inferred from the DNA. The sample holds approximately 940,000 clones, approximately 80% seen once. This clone showed up just a few times. Antigen: not known.

The sequence was collected from a man aged 18 to 35 in good health. The rearrangement uses TRBV7-2 and TRBJ1-5; no definite D call. The sequenced sample consisted of memory CD4+ T cells sorted from blood. Subset defined: CD45RA-negative fraction. CDR3 coding DNA: TGTGCCAGCAGCCGCCCCCAGGAGCCCCAGCATTTT. Amino acid sequence: CASSRPQEPQHF.